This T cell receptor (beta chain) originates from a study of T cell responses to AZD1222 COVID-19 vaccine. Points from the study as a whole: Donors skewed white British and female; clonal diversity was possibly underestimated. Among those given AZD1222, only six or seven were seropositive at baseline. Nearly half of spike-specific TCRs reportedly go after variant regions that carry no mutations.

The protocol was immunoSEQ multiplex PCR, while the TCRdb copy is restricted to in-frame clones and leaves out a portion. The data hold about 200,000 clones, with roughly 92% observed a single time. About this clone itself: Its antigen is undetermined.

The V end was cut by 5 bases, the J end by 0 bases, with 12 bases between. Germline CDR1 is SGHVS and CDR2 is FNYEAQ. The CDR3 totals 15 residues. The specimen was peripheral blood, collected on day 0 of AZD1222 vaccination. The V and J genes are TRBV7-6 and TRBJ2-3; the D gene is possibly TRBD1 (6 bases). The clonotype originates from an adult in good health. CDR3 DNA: TGTGCCAGCAGCCCCCGGGACACAAGCACAGATACGCAGTATTTT. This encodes CASSPRDTSTDTQYF.